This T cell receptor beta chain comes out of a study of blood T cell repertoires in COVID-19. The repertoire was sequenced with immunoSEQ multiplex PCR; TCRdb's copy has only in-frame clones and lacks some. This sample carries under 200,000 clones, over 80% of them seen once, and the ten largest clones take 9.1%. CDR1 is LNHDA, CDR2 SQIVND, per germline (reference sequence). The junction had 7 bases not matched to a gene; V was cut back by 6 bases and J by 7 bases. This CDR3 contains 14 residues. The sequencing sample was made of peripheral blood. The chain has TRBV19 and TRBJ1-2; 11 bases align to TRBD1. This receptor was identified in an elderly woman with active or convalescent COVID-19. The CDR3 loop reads CASRLDRGRGGYTF. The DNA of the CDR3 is TGTGCCAGTAGATTGGACAGGGGGCGAGGTGGCTACACCTTC.